Listed below are T cell receptor beta chains from one sample, sequenced in a study of blood T cell repertoires in COVID-19. This table comes from immunoSEQ multiplex PCR, and its TCRdb copy is limited to in-frame clones, with some not included. In the table there are about 240,000 clones, roughly 80% of which are singletons. The sequencing input was peripheral blood. Every receptor here comes from a woman aged 55-69 years with active or convalescent COVID-19. The conserved cysteine and the conserved F or W are not part of the CDR3 here.

J gene	V gene	CDR3 protein
TRBJ1-5	TRBV25-1	ASSPPGTGNQPQH
TRBJ2-2	TRBV7-9	ALRALSNTGELF
TRBJ2-5	TRBV5-8	ASRKQGQETQY
TRBJ2-7	TRBV27	ASSSRDKAYEQY
TRBJ1-2	TRBV4-1	ASSQGTGLAYGYT
TRBJ1-2	TRBV3-1/TRBV3-2	ASSLLGQIYGYT
TRBJ2-5	TRBV6-5	ASSDSGQSKETQY
TRBJ2-3	TRBV7-7	ASSQTGQSTDTQY
TRBJ1-6	TRBV28	ASSWSQGASPLH
TRBJ1-1	TRBV6-5	ASTPGGGTEAF
TRBJ1-1	TRBV2	ASIRDTEAF
TRBJ2-1	TRBV11-2	ASSSVSGGGHYNEQF
TRBJ2-5	TRBV6-5	ASSYAGLSETQY
TRBJ2-3	TRBV7-2	ASSLGGGRTDTQY
TRBJ1-5	TRBV6-2/TRBV6-3	ASSVPGRGNQPQH
TRBJ1-3	TRBV30	AWSPSHGRVNTIY
TRBJ2-1	TRBV2	ASSRGQGYEQF
TRBJ2-2	TRBV11-2	ASSWAGTATGELF
TRBJ1-1	TRBV19	ASSIAPTVPNTEAF
TRBJ2-5	TRBV18	ASSRDRGVETQY
TRBJ2-7	TRBV7-9	ASSFGGPPQYEQY
TRBJ1-1	TRBV6-6	ASSHDRMNTEAF
TRBJ1-1	TRBV28	ASTLGGQRNTEAF
TRBJ1-1	TRBV28	ASSLSAGGTEAF
TRBJ1-3	TRBV28	ASSPYQGRSGNTIY
TRBJ2-6	TRBV5-1	ASSTRTGRSGANVLT
TRBJ2-1	TRBV7-9	ASSLVGVYNEQF
TRBJ2-7	TRBV3-1/TRBV3-2	ASSHRTSEYEQY
TRBJ2-3	TRBV18	ASSLTGADTQY
TRBJ1-5	TRBV19	ASSIGQGRSNQPQH
TRBJ2-7	TRBV20-1	SASLSYEQY
TRBJ1-3	TRBV5-5	ASSIGLTEFPIY
TRBJ1-4	TRBV9	ASSAGGGTNEKLF
TRBJ1-2	TRBV5-6	ASSIGQLHRGLGYT
TRBJ1-1	TRBV9	ASSPIRVSEAF
TRBJ1-1	TRBV4-3	ASSPADGRTDTEAF
TRBJ2-3	TRBV4-1	ASSQGQGEVTDTQY
TRBJ2-3	TRBV7-9	ASSRAEVQVSTDTQY
TRBJ1-3	TRBV18	ASSPGDIAGNTIY